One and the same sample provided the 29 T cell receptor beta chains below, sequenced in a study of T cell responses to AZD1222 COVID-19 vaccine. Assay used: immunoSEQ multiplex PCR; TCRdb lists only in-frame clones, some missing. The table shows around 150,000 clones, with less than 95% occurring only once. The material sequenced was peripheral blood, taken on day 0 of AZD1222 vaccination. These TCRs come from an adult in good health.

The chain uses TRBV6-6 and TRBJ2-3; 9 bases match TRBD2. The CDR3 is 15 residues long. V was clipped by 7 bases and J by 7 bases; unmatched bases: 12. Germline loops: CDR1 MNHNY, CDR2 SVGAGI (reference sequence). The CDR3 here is CASIFLAGRGNTQYF. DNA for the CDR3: TGTGCCAGCATCTTTCTAGCGGGGAGAGGAAATACGCAGTATTTT.

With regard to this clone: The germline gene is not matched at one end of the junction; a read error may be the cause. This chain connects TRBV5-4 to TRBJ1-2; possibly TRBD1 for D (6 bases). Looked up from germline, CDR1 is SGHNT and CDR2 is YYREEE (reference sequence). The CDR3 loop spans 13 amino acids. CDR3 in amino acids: CASNLGGSYGYIF. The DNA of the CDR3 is TGTGCCAGCAACCTAGGGGGGAGCTATGGCTACATCTTC.

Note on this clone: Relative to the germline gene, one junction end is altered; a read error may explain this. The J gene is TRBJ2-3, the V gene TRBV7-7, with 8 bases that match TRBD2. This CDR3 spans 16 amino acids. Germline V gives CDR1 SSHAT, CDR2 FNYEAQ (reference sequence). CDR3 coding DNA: TGTGCTAGCAGCCCCATGAGCGGGAGCAGCACAGATACGCAGTATTTT. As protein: CASSPMSGSSTDTQYF.

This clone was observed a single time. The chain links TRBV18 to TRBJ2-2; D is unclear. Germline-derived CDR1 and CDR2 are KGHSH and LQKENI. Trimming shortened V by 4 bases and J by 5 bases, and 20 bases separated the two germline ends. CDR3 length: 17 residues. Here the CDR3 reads CASSLPAAARWTGELFF. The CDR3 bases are TGTGCCAGCTCACTACCGGCGGCTGCGAGGTGGACCGGGGAGCTGTTTTTT.

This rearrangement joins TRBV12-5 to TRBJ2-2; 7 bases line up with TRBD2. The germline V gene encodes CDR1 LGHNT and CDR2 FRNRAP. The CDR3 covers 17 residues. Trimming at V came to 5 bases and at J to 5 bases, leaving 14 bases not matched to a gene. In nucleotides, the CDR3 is TGTGCTAGTGGTCCCAGTAGCGGGTTAGTGGGGACCGGGGAGCTGTTTTTT. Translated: CASGPSSGLVGTGELFF.

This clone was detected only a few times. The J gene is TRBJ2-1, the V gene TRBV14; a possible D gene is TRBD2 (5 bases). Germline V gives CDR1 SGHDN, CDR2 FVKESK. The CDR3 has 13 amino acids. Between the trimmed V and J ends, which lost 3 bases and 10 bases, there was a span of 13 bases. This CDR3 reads CASSQSPGSEQFF. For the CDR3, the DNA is TGTGCCAGCAGCCAGTCACCGGGATCCGAGCAGTTCTTC.

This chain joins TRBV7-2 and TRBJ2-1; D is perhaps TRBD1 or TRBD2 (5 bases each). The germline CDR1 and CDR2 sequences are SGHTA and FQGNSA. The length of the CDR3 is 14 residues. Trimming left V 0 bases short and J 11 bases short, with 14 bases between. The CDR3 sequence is CASSLAESRGKQFF. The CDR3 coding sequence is TGTGCCAGCAGCTTAGCGGAGTCACGGGGCAAGCAGTTCTTC.

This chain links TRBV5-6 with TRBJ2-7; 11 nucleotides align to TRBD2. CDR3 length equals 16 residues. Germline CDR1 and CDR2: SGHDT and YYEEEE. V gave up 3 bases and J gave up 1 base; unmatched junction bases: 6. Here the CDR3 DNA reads TGTGCCAGCAGCTCCGGGGGGACTAGCGGTTCCTACGAGCAGTACTTC. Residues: CASSSGGTSGSYEQYF.

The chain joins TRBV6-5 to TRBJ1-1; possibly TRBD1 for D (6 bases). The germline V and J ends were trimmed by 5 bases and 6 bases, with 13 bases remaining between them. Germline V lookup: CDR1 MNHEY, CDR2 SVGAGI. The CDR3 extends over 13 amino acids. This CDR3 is CASSKTGFAEAFF. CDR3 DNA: TGTGCCAGCAGTAAAACAGGGTTCGCTGAAGCTTTCTTT.

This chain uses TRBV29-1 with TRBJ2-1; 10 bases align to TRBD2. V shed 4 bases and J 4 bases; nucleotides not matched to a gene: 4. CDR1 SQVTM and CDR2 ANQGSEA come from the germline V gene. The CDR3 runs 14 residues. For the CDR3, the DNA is TGCAGCGTTGCTGGACTAGCGGATTACAATGAGCAGTTCTTC. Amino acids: CSVAGLADYNEQFF.

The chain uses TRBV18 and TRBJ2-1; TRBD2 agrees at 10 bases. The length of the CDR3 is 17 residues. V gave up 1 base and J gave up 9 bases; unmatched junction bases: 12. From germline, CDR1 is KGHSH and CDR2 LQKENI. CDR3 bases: TGTGCCAGCTCACCACTTCTAGCGGGAGCCCTTGGCACTGAGCAGTTCTTC. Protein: CASSPLLAGALGTEQFF.

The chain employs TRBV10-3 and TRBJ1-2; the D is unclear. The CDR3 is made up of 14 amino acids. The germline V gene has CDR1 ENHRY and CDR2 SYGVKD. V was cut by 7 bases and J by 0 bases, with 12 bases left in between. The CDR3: CAITGKGTNYGYTF. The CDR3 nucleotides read TGTGCCATCACCGGGAAAGGGACTAACTATGGCTACACCTTC.

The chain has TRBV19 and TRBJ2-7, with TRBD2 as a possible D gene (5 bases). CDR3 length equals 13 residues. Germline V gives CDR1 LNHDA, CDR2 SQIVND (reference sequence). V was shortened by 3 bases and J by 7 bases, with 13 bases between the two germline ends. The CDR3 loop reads CASSMRAGWEQYF. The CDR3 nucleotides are TGTGCCAGTAGTATGAGGGCAGGATGGGAGCAGTACTTC.

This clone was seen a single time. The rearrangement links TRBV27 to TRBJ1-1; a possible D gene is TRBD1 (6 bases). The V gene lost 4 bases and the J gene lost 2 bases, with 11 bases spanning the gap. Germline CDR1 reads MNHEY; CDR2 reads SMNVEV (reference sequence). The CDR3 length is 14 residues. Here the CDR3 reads CASSWQGINTEAFF. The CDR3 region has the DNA TGTGCCAGCAGTTGGCAGGGGATTAACACTGAAGCTTTCTTT.

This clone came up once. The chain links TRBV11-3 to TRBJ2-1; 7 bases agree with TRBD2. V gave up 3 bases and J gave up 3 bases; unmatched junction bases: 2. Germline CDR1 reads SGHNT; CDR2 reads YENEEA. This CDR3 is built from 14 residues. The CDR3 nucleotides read TGTGCCAGCAGCTTCTCGGGAGGCTACAATGAGCAGTTCTTC. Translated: CASSFSGGYNEQFF.

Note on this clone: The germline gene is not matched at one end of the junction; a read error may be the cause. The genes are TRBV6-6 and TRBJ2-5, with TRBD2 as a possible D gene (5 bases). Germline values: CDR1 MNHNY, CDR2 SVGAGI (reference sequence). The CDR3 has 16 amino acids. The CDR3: CASSLGKGPRQVTQYF. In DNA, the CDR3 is TGTGCCAGCAGCCTCGGGAAGGGCCCCAGGCAAGTGACCCAGTACTTC.

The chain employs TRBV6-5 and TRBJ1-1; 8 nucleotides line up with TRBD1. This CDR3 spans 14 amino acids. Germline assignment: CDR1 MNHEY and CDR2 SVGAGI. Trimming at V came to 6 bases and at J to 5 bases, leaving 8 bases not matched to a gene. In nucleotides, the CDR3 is TGTGCCAGCAGAGCAGGGGGCGCGGGAACTGAAGCTTTCTTT. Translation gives CASRAGGAGTEAFF.

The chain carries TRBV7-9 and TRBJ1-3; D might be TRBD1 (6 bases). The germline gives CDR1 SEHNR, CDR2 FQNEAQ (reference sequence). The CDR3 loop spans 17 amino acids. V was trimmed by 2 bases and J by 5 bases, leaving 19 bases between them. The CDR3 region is CASSLTAGTNPRNTIYF. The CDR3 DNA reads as TGTGCCAGCAGCTTAACGGCCGGGACAAACCCTAGAAACACCATATATTTT.

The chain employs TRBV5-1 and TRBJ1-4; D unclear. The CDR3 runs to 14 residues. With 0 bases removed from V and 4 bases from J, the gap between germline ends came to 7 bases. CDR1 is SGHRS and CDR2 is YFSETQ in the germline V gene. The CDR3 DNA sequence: TGCGCCAGCAGCTTGGGCGGGCGTAATGAAAAACTGTTTTTT. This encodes CASSLGGRNEKLFF. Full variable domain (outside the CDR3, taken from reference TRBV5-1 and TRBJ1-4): KAGVTQTPRYLIKTRGQQVTLSCSPISGHRSVSWYQQTPGQGLQFLFEYFSETQRNKGNFPGRFSGRQFSNSRSEMNVSTLELGDSALYLCASSLGGRNEKLFFGSGTQLSVL.

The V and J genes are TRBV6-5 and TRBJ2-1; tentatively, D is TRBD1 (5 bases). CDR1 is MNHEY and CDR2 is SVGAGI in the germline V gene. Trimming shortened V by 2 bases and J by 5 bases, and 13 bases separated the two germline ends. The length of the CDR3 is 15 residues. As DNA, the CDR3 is TGTGCCAGCAGTTACGGTCGAGGACACGACAATGAGCAGTTCTTC. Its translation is CASSYGRGHDNEQFF.

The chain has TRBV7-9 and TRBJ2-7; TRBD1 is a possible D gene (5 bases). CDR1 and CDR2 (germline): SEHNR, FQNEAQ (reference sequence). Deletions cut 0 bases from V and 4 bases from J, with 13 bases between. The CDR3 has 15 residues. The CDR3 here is CASSLAGPQGYEQYF. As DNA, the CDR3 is TGTGCCAGCAGCTTAGCTGGTCCCCAGGGTTACGAGCAGTACTTC.

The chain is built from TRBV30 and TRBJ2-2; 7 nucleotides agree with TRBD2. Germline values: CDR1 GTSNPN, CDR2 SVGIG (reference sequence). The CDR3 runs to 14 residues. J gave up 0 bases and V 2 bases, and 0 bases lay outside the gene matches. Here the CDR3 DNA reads TGTGCCTGGAGTCGGGGGGCGAACACCGGGGAGCTGTTTTTT. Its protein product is CAWSRGANTGELFF.

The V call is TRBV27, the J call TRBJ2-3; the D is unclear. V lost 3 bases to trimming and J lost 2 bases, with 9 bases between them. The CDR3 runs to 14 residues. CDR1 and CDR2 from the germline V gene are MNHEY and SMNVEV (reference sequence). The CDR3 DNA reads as TGTGCCAGCAGTTTGGGTGGTAACACAGATACGCAGTATTTT. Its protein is CASSLGGNTDTQYF.

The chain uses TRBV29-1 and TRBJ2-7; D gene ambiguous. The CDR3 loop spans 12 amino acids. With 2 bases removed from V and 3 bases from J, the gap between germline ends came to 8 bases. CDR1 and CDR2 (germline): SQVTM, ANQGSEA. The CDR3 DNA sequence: TGCAGCGTTGAAACGAGTGACTACGAGCAGTACTTC. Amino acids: CSVETSDYEQYF.

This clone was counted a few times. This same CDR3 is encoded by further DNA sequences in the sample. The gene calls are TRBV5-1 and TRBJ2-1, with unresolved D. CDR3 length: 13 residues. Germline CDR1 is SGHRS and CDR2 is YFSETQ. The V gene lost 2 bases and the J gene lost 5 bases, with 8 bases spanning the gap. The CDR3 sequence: CASSLSLNNEQFF. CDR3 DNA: TGCGCCAGCAGCTTATCTCTCAACAATGAGCAGTTCTTC.

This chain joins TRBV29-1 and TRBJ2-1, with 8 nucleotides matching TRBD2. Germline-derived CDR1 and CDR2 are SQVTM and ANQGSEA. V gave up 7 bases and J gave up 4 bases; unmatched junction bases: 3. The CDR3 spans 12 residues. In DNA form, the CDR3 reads TGCAGCGGAGGCGGGGGGTACAATGAGCAGTTCTTC. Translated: CSGGGGYNEQFF.

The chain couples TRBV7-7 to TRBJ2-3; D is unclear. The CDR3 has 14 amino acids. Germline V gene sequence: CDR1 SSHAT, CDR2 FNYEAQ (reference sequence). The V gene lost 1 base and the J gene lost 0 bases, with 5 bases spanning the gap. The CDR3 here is CASSLVDSTDTQYF. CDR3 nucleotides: TGTGCCAGCAGCTTAGTAGACAGCACAGATACGCAGTATTTT.

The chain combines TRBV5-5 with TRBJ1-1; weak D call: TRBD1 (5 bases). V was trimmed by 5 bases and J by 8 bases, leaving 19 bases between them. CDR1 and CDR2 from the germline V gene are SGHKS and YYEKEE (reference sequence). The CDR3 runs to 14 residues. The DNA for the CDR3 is TGTGCCAGCAGGCCCGGGGGGTTCGGCTACGAAGCTTTCTTT. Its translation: CASRPGGFGYEAFF.

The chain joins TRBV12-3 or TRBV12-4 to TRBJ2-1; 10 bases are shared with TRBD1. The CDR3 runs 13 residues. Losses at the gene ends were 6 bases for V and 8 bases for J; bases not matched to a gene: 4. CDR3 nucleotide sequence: TGTGCCAGCAGGCCCGGGACAGGGGATGAGCAGTTCTTC. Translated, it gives CASRPGTGDEQFF.